A selection of T cell receptor beta chains follows, all from one sample in a study of T cells in narcolepsy. Clones were read by immunoSEQ multiplex PCR, and TCRdb kept only the in-frame ones, dropping some. This sample has about 26,000 clones, with about four fifths found just once. The sample comprised memory (CD45RA-) CD4+ T cells from blood. These receptor sequences come from a human donor in good health. CDR3s include the opening cysteine and the closing phenylalanine or tryptophan. Fields, in order: J gene, V gene, D gene, clone size, CDR3 protein, CDR3 DNA. D genes are given only for firm matches. For some rows the clone size is stated as once, few or many, or as a class when expanded; others skip it.

TRBJ2-2 | TRBV4-1 | TRBD2 | NA | CASSQVGTRAGELFF | TGCGCCAGCAGCCAAGTAGGGACTAGAGCCGGGGAGCTGTTTTTT
TRBJ1-5 | TRBV5-6 | NA | few | CASSLAGSFQPQHF | TGTGCCAGCAGCTTGGCCGGTTCCTTTCAGCCCCAGCATTTT
TRBJ2-1 | TRBV19 | TRBD2 | NA | CASSIGGRAYNEQFF | TGTGCCAGTAGTATAGGTGGGAGGGCCTACAATGAGCAGTTCTTC
TRBJ2-1 | TRBV29-1 | NA | once | CSVPFLGRVNEQFF | TGCAGCGTCCCATTTTTGGGCAGGGTAAATGAGCAGTTCTTC
TRBJ2-3 | TRBV5-1 | NA | NA | CASSLSQGSDTQYF | TGCGCCAGCAGCTTGAGTCAGGGGTCAGATACGCAGTATTTT
TRBJ1-2 | TRBV30 | NA | NA | CAWRIKPPTNYGYTF | TGTGCCTGGAGAATAAAACCGCCCACTAACTATGGCTACACCTTC
TRBJ2-1 | TRBV7-8 | TRBD2 | NA | CASSLGASGDNEQFF | TGTGCCAGCAGCTTAGGGGCTAGCGGTGATAATGAGCAGTTCTTC
TRBJ2-7 | TRBV10-3 | TRBD1 | NA | CAISESRTGGTDEQYF | TGTGCCATCAGTGAGTCGCGGACAGGGGGAACCGACGAGCAGTACTTC
TRBJ2-7 | TRBV4-1 | NA | NA | CASSPGTRSYEQYF | TGCGCCAGCAGCCCCGGGACTCGATCCTACGAGCAGTACTTC
TRBJ2-2 | TRBV5-4 | TRBD1 | NA | CASSPPDRANTGELFF | TGTGCCAGCAGCCCGCCGGACAGGGCGAACACCGGGGAGCTGTTTTTT
TRBJ2-7 | TRBV18 | TRBD2 | NA | CASSPPGGWASLQYF | TGTGCCAGCTCACCACCGGGGGGGTGGGCGAGTTTACAGTACTTC
TRBJ1-3 | TRBV5-6 | TRBD1 | NA | CASSLGQAGNTIYF | TGTGCCAGCAGCTTAGGACAGGCTGGAAACACCATATATTTT
TRBJ2-7 | TRBV5-1 | TRBD2 | NA | CASSLGSGRAYEQYF | TGCGCCAGCAGCTTGGGTAGCGGGAGGGCCTACGAGCAGTACTTC
TRBJ2-7 | TRBV5-8 | NA | NA | CASSLDRGPYEQYF | TGTGCCAGCAGCTTGGACCGGGGGCCATACGAGCAGTACTTC
TRBJ1-3 | TRBV7-2 | NA | NA | CASSLAPAKGNTIYF | TGTGCCAGCAGCTTAGCCCCCGCGAAGGGAAACACCATATATTTT
TRBJ1-4 | TRBV28 | NA | NA | CASSSLQDPANEKLFF | TGTGCCAGCAGTTCCCTCCAGGACCCGGCTAATGAAAAACTGTTTTTT
TRBJ1-6 | TRBV7-9 | NA | once | CASSPPGRGNSPLHF | TGTGCCAGCAGCCCACCCGGGAGAGGAAATTCACCCCTCCACTTT
TRBJ2-4 | TRBV28 | NA | NA | CASTQVGGTDIQYF | TGTGCCAGCACCCAGGTGGGGGGCACGGACATTCAGTACTTC
TRBJ2-1 | TRBV10-3 | NA | NA | CAIRDTSSYNEQFF | TGTGCCATCAGGGACACAAGCTCCTACAATGAGCAGTTCTTC
TRBJ1-1 | TRBV11-1 | NA | NA | CASSPAARTNTEAFF | TGTGCCAGCAGCCCTGCAGCTCGGACGAACACTGAAGCTTTCTTT
TRBJ2-1 | TRBV6-6 | TRBD2 | NA | CASSLGLAGDEQFF | TGTGCCAGCAGTCTGGGACTAGCGGGGGATGAGCAGTTCTTC
TRBJ2-5 | TRBV9 | TRBD2 | NA | CASSVAPSGGVGQETQYF | TGTGCCAGCAGCGTAGCCCCGTCGGGGGGAGTCGGACAAGAGACCCAGTACTTC
TRBJ2-2 | TRBV29-1 | NA | NA | CSVASKKGYGANTGELFF | TGCAGCGTCGCCTCTAAAAAGGGTTACGGGGCGAACACCGGGGAGCTGTTTTTT
TRBJ2-7 | TRBV27 | TRBD2 | NA | CASSLRGVPLEQYF | TGTGCCAGCAGTTTACGGGGGGTCCCCCTCGAGCAGTACTTC
TRBJ2-2 | TRBV28 | NA | NA | CASRTSLGAGELFF | TGTGCCAGCAGGACCAGCCTGGGGGCCGGGGAGCTGTTTTTT
TRBJ2-1 | TRBV7-9 | TRBD2 | NA | CASSLPAGGPLNEQFF | TGTGCCAGCAGCCTGCCAGCGGGGGGGCCTCTCAATGAGCAGTTCTTC
TRBJ2-3 | TRBV6-6 | NA | NA | CACWRGSTDTQYF | TGTGCCTGTTGGCGGGGAAGCACAGATACGCAGTATTTT
TRBJ1-2 | TRBV11-2 | NA | NA | CASSSSTGNYGYTF | TGTGCCAGCAGCTCCTCTACAGGGAACTATGGCTACACCTTC
TRBJ1-1 | TRBV11-1 | NA | NA | CASSGLTGSNTEAFF | TGTGCCAGCAGCGGTCTTACAGGGTCCAACACTGAAGCTTTCTTT
TRBJ1-1 | TRBV7-9 | NA | NA | CASSPRDGWDTEAFF | TGTGCCAGCAGCCCCCGGGACGGGTGGGACACTGAAGCTTTCTTT
TRBJ2-3 | TRBV7-9 | TRBD1 | NA | CASSRTGGRTDTQYF | TGTGCCAGCAGCCGGACAGGGGGTCGCACAGATACGCAGTATTTT
TRBJ2-1 | TRBV28 | NA | NA | CASSLPRGTVSYNEQFF | TGTGCCAGCAGTTTACCGCGGGGGACAGTCTCCTACAATGAGCAGTTCTTC
TRBJ2-7 | TRBV15 | NA | once | CATSQTLQTGEQYF | TGTGCCACCAGCCAAACACTCCAAACGGGCGAGCAGTACTTC
TRBJ2-7 | TRBV6-5 | NA | NA | CASSAGLGEQYF | TGTGCCAGCAGTGCCGGACTCGGCGAGCAGTACTTC
TRBJ2-1 | TRBV7-6 | TRBD2 | few | CASSLVKTSGNVEQFF | TGTGCCAGCAGCTTAGTGAAGACTAGCGGGAACGTTGAGCAGTTCTTC
TRBJ2-2 | TRBV7-2 | TRBD2 | NA | CASSLGTSGNTGELFF | TGTGCCAGCAGCTTAGGGACTAGCGGCAACACCGGGGAGCTGTTTTTT
TRBJ1-6 | TRBV14 | NA | NA | CASSRDSPNSPLHF | TGTGCCAGCAGCCGCGACAGTCCCAATTCACCCCTCCACTTT
TRBJ2-3 | TRBV6-4 | NA | NA | CASSEGPTADTQYF | TGTGCCAGCAGTGAGGGCCCGACGGCAGATACGCAGTATTTT
TRBJ2-5 | TRBV30 | NA | NA | CAWSPTRRGRPTQYF | TGTGCCTGGAGCCCAACTAGAAGGGGGAGGCCGACCCAGTACTTC
TRBJ2-1 | TRBV4-3 | TRBD2 | once | CASSQKIGGLAGRNEQFF | TGCGCCAGCAGCCAAAAGATAGGAGGACTAGCGGGGAGGAATGAGCAGTTCTTC